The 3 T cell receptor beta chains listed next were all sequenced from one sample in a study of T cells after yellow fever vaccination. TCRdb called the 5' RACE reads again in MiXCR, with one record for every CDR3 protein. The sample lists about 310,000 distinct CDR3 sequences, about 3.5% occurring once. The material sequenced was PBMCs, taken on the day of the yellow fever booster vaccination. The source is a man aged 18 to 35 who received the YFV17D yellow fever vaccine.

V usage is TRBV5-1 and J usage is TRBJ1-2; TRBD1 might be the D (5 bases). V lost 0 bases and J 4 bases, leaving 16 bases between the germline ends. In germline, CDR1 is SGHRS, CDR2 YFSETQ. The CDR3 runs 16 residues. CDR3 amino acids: CASSLGSRDRPYGYTF. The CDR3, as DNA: TGCGCCAGCAGCTTGGGCTCCAGGGACCGCCCCTATGGCTACACCTTC.

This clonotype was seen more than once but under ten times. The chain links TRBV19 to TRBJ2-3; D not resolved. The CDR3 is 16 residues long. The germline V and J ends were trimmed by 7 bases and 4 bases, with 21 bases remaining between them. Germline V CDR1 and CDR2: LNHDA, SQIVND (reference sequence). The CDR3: CASTPGLAGRPDTQYF. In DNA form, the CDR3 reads TGTGCCAGTACCCCCGGTCTGGCTGGACGCCCAGATACGCAGTATTTT.

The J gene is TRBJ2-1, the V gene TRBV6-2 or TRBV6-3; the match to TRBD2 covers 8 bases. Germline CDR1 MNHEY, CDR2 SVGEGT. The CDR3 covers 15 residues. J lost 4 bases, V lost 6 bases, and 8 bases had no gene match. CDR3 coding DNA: TGTGCCAGCAGGTCACTAGCGGTGGCGTACAATGAGCAGTTCTTC. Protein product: CASRSLAVAYNEQFF.